The 11 T cell receptor beta chains in this list originate from one sample, sequenced in a study of Graves' ophthalmopathy and Graves' hyperthyroidism. RNA transcripts yielded amplified TCR beta CDR3 regions. Amplification began with first-round RT-PCR using HTBI primers, then second-round multiplex PCR was performed. MiXCR, run by TCRdb on the multiplex PCR reads, gives a single entry per CDR3 protein. The sample has hundreds of thousands of distinct CDR3 sequences, roughly a fifth seen once. Sequencing was performed on peripheral blood. The receptors derive from a woman aged 45-65 years with Graves' ophthalmopathy.

This clonotype appeared many times. This chain links TRBV6-5 with TRBJ2-2; D is possibly TRBD2 (5 bases). V was cut by 9 bases and J by 0 bases, with 8 bases left in between. The CDR3 has 13 residues. The germline V gene has CDR1 MNHEY and CDR2 SVGAGI. In nucleotides, the CDR3 is TGTGCCAGGGGAGAGGCGAACACCGGGGAGCTGTTTTTT. Protein: CARGEANTGELFF.

This clonotype was detected many times. The CDR3: CSATTTTYEQYF. The CDR3 coding sequence is TGCAGTGCTACTACGACCACCTACGAGCAGTACTTC. The J gene is TRBJ2-7, the V gene TRBV20-1; D remains unclear. The germline V gene encodes CDR1 DFQATT and CDR2 SNEGSKA (reference sequence). The V and J ends lost 4 bases and 2 bases respectively, with 9 bases between them. The CDR3 runs to 12 residues.

This chain links TRBV7-2 with TRBJ2-7; no clear D gene. Germline V gene lookup returns CDR1 SGHTA and CDR2 FQGNSA. The CDR3 contains 14 residues. Trimming left V 0 bases short and J 6 bases short, with 12 bases between. As DNA, the CDR3 is TGTGCCAGCAGCTTAGCGGCTAGTATTGCCGAGCAGTACTTC. Its translation is CASSLAASIAEQYF.

This clonotype was seen many times. The chain has TRBV28 and TRBJ2-5; maybe TRBD1 (6 bases). The length of the CDR3 is 14 residues. CDR1 is MDHEN and CDR2 is SYDVKM in the germline V gene. The germline V and J ends were trimmed by 6 bases and 2 bases, with 13 bases remaining between them. The CDR3 region has the DNA TGTGCCAGCAGGACCGGGACAAAACAAGAGACCCAGTACTTC. Protein: CASRTGTKQETQYF. The whole variable domain, remainder taken from reference TRBV28 and TRBJ2-5, is DVKVTQSSRYLVKRTGEKVFLECVQDMDHENMFWYRQDPGLGLRLIYFSYDVKMKEKGDIPEGYSVSREKKERFSLILESASTNQTSMYLCASRTGTKQETQYFGPGTRLLVL.

Ten or more counts support this clonotype. The chain recombines TRBV11-2 with TRBJ1-1; D is unclear. The CDR3 loop spans 12 amino acids. The V end was cut by 11 bases, the J end by 6 bases, with 16 bases between. CDR1 is SGHAT and CDR2 is FQNNGV in the germline V gene. CDR3 sequence: CARGLSPAEAFF. As DNA, the CDR3 is TGTGCCCGCGGGTTGTCGCCCGCTGAAGCTTTCTTT. The entire variable domain, with the rest obtained from reference TRBV11-2 and TRBJ1-1, is as follows: EAGVAQSPRYKIIEKRQSVAFWCNPISGHATLYWYQQILGQGPKLLIQFQNNGVVDDSQLPKDRFSAERLKGVDSTLKIQPAKLEDSAVYLCARGLSPAEAFFGQGTRLTVV.

The rearrangement joins TRBV12-3 or TRBV12-4 to TRBJ2-7; D is possibly TRBD1 (5 bases). This CDR3 is built from 12 residues. The V end lost 6 bases, the J end lost 7 bases, and 13 bases lay between the germline ends. Here the CDR3 DNA reads TGTGCCAGCAGACCCGACAGCTATGAGCAGTACTTC. This gives the protein CASRPDSYEQYF.

The chain couples TRBV6-2 or TRBV6-3 to TRBJ2-2, with TRBD2 identical over 7 bases. The length of the CDR3 is 18 residues. The germline gives CDR1 MNHEY, CDR2 SVGEGT. Germline trimming cut 0 bases from V and 3 bases from J; bases unmatched to any gene: 10. This CDR3 reads CASSYSMGGSAYTGELFF. CDR3 DNA sequence: TGTGCCAGCAGTTACTCGATGGGCGGGAGTGCGTACACCGGGGAGCTGTTTTTT.

This clonotype was recorded at least ten times. This chain joins TRBV7-2 and TRBJ2-5, with D maybe TRBD2 (6 bases). This CDR3 is 15 amino acids long. Per germline, CDR1 SGHTA and CDR2 FQGNSA. V lost 5 bases and J lost 6, with 19 bases in between. In DNA, the CDR3 is TGTGCCAGCAGCCTCGACCGCGCCGGGAGTCAGACCCAGTACTTC. Amino acid sequence: CASSLDRAGSQTQYF. The complete variable domain, with remaining parts taken from reference TRBV7-2 and TRBJ2-5, reads GAGVSQSPSNKVTEKGKDVELRCDPISGHTALYWYRQSLGQGLEFLIYFQGNSAPDKSGLPSDRFSAERTGGSVSTLTIQRTQQEDSAVYLCASSLDRAGSQTQYFGPGTRLLVL.

The sample holds many counts of this clonotype. The V and J genes are TRBV11-2 and TRBJ1-1; D may be TRBD1 (6 bases). CDR3 length: 13 amino acids. V lost 0 bases, J lost 7 bases, and 9 bases lay in between. The germline V gene has CDR1 SGHAT and CDR2 FQNNGV. CDR3 DNA sequence: TGTGCCAGCAGCTTAGAGAGGGGGATTGAAGCTTTCTTT. Translating gives CASSLERGIEAFF.

This clonotype came up many times. The rearrangement uses TRBV7-2 and TRBJ2-4; D gene ambiguous. The CDR3 is made up of 14 amino acids. V was cut by 1 base and J by 12 bases, with 16 bases left in between. Germline V gene data show CDR1 as SGHTA and CDR2 as FQGNSA. This CDR3 is CASSLVGQSRSQYF. The CDR3 DNA is TGTGCCAGCAGCTTAGTGGGCCAGTCTCGGAGTCAGTACTTC.

This clonotype was observed a few times. The chain recombines TRBV30 with TRBJ2-2, with D perhaps assigned TRBD1 or TRBD2 (5 bases each). The CDR3 extends over 13 amino acids. The germline CDR1 and CDR2 sequences are GTSNPN and SVGIG (reference sequence). The V and J ends lost 4 bases and 4 bases respectively, with 10 bases between them. The CDR3 loop reads CAWKWGTTGELFF. CDR3 DNA: TGTGCCTGGAAGTGGGGGACCACCGGGGAGCTGTTTTTT.